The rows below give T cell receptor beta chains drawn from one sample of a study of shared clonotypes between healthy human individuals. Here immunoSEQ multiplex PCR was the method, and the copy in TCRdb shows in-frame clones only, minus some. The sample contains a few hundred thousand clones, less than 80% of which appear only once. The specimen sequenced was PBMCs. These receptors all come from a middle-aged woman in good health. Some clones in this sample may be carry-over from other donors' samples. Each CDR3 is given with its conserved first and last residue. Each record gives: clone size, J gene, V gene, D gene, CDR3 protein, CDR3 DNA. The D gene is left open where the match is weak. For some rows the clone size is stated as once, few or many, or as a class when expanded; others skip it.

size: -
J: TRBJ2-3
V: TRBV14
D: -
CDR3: CASSQEPNRRPYTDTQYF
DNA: TGTGCCAGCAGCCAAGAGCCCAATCGGAGGCCATACACAGATACGCAGTATTTT

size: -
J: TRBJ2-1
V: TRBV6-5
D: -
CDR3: CASRNSVEQFF
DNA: TGTGCCAGCAGGAACTCTGTTGAGCAGTTCTTC

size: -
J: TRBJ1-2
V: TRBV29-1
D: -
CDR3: CSVAKQGRAGYTF
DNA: TGCAGCGTCGCCAAACAGGGACGAGCCGGCTACACCTTC

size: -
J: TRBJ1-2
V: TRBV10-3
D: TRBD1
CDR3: CAISEGRTGGSLYGYTF
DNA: TGTGCCATCAGTGAGGGCAGGACAGGGGGCTCGCTCTATGGCTACACCTTC

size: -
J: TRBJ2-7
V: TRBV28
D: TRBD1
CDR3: CASSLGQGSREQYF
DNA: TGTGCCAGCAGTTTAGGACAGGGCTCTAGGGAGCAGTACTTC

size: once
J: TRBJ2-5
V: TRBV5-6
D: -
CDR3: CASSLVGGPEGGETQYF
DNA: TGTGCCAGCAGCTTGGTGGGAGGGCCAGAAGGGGGAGAGACCCAGTACTTC

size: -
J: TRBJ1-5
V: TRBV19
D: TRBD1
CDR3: CATADREDQPQHF
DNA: TGTGCCACCGCGGACAGGGAGGATCAGCCCCAGCATTTT

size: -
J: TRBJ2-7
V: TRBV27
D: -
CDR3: CASGLGRAIYEQYF
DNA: TGTGCCAGCGGATTGGGACGGGCGATATACGAGCAGTACTTC

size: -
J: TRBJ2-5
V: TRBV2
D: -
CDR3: CASRERHSQETQYF
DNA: TGTGCCAGCAGAGAACGACATAGTCAAGAGACCCAGTACTTC

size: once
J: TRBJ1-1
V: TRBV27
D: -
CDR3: CASSLRVGSFEAFF
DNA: TGTGCCAGCAGTTTAAGGGTCGGCAGCTTTGAAGCTTTCTTT

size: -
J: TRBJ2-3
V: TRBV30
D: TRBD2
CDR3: CAWSVGAGGITDTQYF
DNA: TGTGCCTGGAGTGTTGGGGCGGGAGGGATCACAGATACGCAGTATTTT

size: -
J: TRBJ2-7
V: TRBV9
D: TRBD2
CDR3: CASSVGGRGQWSEQYF
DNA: TGTGCCAGCAGCGTAGGTGGGAGGGGCCAGTGGAGCGAGCAGTACTTC

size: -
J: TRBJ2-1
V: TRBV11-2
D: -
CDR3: CASRHPGDREQFF
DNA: TGTGCCAGCAGGCATCCGGGGGATAGGGAGCAGTTCTTC

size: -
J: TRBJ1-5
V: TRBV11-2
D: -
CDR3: CASSLTSNQPQHF
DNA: TGTGCCAGCAGCTTAACGAGCAATCAGCCCCAGCATTTT

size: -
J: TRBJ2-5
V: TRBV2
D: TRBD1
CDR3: CASQTGARIETQYF
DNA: TGTGCCAGCCAGACAGGGGCGAGGATAGAGACCCAGTACTTC

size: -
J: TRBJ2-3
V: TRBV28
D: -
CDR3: CASSFATTDTQYF
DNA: TGTGCCAGCAGTTTTGCGACCACAGATACGCAGTATTTT